This is a list of T cell receptor beta chains from one sample in a study of OX40 agonist ivuxolimab in advanced cancers. Method: immunoSEQ multiplex PCR; TCRdb's copy keeps in-frame clones and lacks some. Among tens of thousands of clones listed, roughly nine tenths were seen once. Sequencing was performed on CD4+ or CD8+ T cells sorted from blood, taken in a trial of the OX40 agonist ivuxolimab. These receptors were taken from an adult with an advanced solid tumor such as melanoma, head and neck, liver or kidney cancer. Each CDR3 is given with its conserved first and last residue. D genes are given only for firm matches. Expanded clones get a size class; other rows say once, few or many, or leave the size out.

D gene,J gene,V gene,clone size,CDR3 protein,CDR3 DNA
-,TRBJ1-3,TRBV7-9,-,CATSPDKYSGNTIYF,TGTGCCACCTCGCCGGACAAATACTCTGGAAACACCATATATTTT
-,TRBJ1-1,TRBV21-1,-,CASTPKAGPLDEAFF,TGTGCCAGCACCCCGAAAGCAGGGCCCTTGGATGAAGCTTTCTTT
TRBD1,TRBJ1-2,TRBV7-9,-,CASSPSLQGANYGYTF,TGTGCCAGCAGCCCCAGCCTGCAGGGGGCTAACTATGGCTACACCTTC
-,TRBJ2-1,TRBV7-3,once,CASSLTPGNFFYNEQFF,TGTGCCAGCAGCCTCACCCCCGGGAACTTTTTTTACAATGAGCAGTTCTTC
-,TRBJ2-7,TRBV5-5,-,CASSFQWNYEQYF,TGTGCCAGCAGCTTTCAGTGGAACTACGAGCAGTACTTC
-,TRBJ2-3,TRBV7-8,-,CASSSSLGNTQYF,TGTGCCAGCAGCTCCTCTTTGGGGAATACGCAGTATTTT
-,TRBJ2-2,TRBV18,-,CASSPPTSRNTGELFF,TGTGCCAGCTCACCACCGACCAGCAGGAACACCGGGGAGCTGTTTTTT
-,TRBJ2-7,TRBV18,few,CASSPGEGLEQYF,TGTGCCAGCTCACCAGGCGAGGGCCTCGAGCAGTACTTC
-,TRBJ2-2,TRBV6-5,-,CASSRQIANTGELFF,TGTGCCAGCAGTCGACAGATAGCGAACACCGGGGAGCTGTTTTTT
TRBD1,TRBJ1-4,TRBV7-9,-,CASSLGQGDEKLFF,TGTGCCAGCAGCCTCGGACAGGGCGATGAAAAACTGTTTTTT
-,TRBJ1-2,TRBV6-5,-,CASSEAGQGGYTF,TGTGCCAGCAGTGAAGCGGGGCAGGGCGGCTACACCTTC
-,TRBJ1-5,TRBV2,once,CASRVGGFSNQPQHF,TGTGCCAGCAGGGTAGGGGGATTTAGCAATCAGCCCCAGCATTTT
-,TRBJ1-2,TRBV28,once,CASSQSGEGNYGYTF,TGTGCCAGCAGTCAATCAGGGGAAGGTAACTATGGCTACACCTTC
TRBD1,TRBJ1-5,TRBV5-1,once,CASSLGQGSQPQHF,TGCGCCAGCAGCTTGGGACAGGGTAGCCAGCCCCAGCATTTT
-,TRBJ1-1,TRBV29-1,-,CSVFGNTEAFF,TGCAGCGTCTTTGGGAACACTGAAGCTTTCTTT
-,TRBJ1-5,TRBV10-3,once,CAVWDGGNQPQHF,TGTGCCGTTTGGGACGGGGGCAATCAGCCCCAGCATTTT
TRBD2,TRBJ2-3,TRBV7-2,-,CASSSWTSGGAIHTQYF,TGTGCCAGCAGCTCGTGGACTAGCGGGGGGGCCATACATACGCAGTATTTT
TRBD1,TRBJ1-5,TRBV6-1,-,CASSGTGRNQPQHF,TGTGCCAGCAGTGGGACAGGGAGGAATCAGCCCCAGCATTTT
TRBD2,TRBJ2-3,TRBV2,-,CASSVAGDRIDTQYF,TGTGCCAGCAGTGTAGCGGGAGACCGGATAGATACGCAGTATTTT
TRBD2,TRBJ2-7,TRBV4-3,-,CASSPNPGLAGGEQYF,TGCGCCAGCAGCCCTAATCCGGGACTAGCGGGAGGCGAGCAGTACTTC
-,TRBJ1-2,TRBV5-1,-,CASSPTTYGYTF,TGCGCCAGCAGCCCAACAACCTATGGCTACACCTTC
-,TRBJ2-3,TRBV7-2,-,CASSLERRIAQYF,TGTGCCAGCAGCTTAGAACGGAGAATAGCTCAGTATTTT
TRBD1,TRBJ2-5,TRBV7-7,few,CASSLGRGGRETQYF,TGTGCTAGCAGCTTAGGTCGAGGGGGCCGAGAGACCCAGTACTTC
-,TRBJ2-3,TRBV27,-,CASSASTDTQYF,TGTGCCAGCAGCGCGAGCACAGATACGCAGTATTTT
TRBD2,TRBJ2-5,TRBV2,once,CASGLAGGPKTQYF,TGTGCCAGCGGACTAGCGGGGGGGCCGAAGACCCAGTACTTC
-,TRBJ1-2,TRBV7-2,-,CASSLPGFGHGYTF,TGTGCCAGCAGCCTCCCGGGTTTTGGTCATGGCTACACCTTC
TRBD2,TRBJ2-7,TRBV5-5,-,CASSSDPGGEQYF,TGTGCCAGCAGCTCCGACCCGGGGGGAGAGCAGTACTTC
TRBD1,TRBJ1-1,TRBV6-1,-,CASSEAAQGGAFF,TGTGCCAGCAGTGAAGCCGCACAGGGGGGAGCTTTCTTT
-,TRBJ1-2,TRBV20-1,-,CSALTGLGYTF,TGCAGTGCGTTGACAGGCCTCGGCTACACCTTC
TRBD1,TRBJ2-7,TRBV19,-,CASTVWTGRSYEQYF,TGTGCCAGTACGGTGTGGACAGGGAGGTCCTACGAGCAGTACTTC
-,TRBJ2-7,TRBV10-3,-,CAISDQETYEQYF,TGTGCCATCAGTGACCAGGAAACCTACGAGCAGTACTTC
TRBD2,TRBJ2-1,TRBV25-1,-,CASSEGGAGGNEQFF,TGTGCCAGCAGTGAGGGGGGCGCGGGAGGCAATGAGCAGTTCTTC
-,TRBJ2-7,TRBV7-2,-,CASTPGRTSYEQYF,TGTGCCAGCACCCCCGGGAGAACTTCCTACGAGCAGTACTTC
TRBD1,TRBJ1-2,TRBV5-4,-,CASSLSGTGGLYGYTF,TGTGCCAGCAGCTTGAGCGGGACAGGGGGCCTCTATGGCTACACCTTC
TRBD2,TRBJ2-7,TRBV5-1,-,CASSLGTSGWGVEQYF,TGCGCCAGCAGCTTGGGGACTAGCGGGTGGGGGGTCGAGCAGTACTTC
-,TRBJ1-5,TRBV10-1,-,CASSAPGHKYSNQPQHF,TGCGCCAGCAGTGCCCCGGGACACAAATATAGCAATCAGCCCCAGCATTTT
-,TRBJ1-1,TRBV5-1,few,CASSLQGNTEAFF,TGCGCCAGCAGCTTACAGGGGAACACTGAAGCTTTCTTT
TRBD1,TRBJ1-4,TRBV6-1,-,CASSEQGTGGEKLFF,TGTGCCAGCAGTGAACAGGGAACAGGGGGTGAAAAACTGTTTTTT
-,TRBJ2-6,TRBV15,-,CATSRDLGAVGANVLTF,TGTGCCACCAGCAGAGATCTGGGGGCGGTAGGGGCCAACGTCCTGACTTTC
-,TRBJ2-5,TRBV18,-,CASSPGPGEETQYF,TGTGCCAGCTCACCAGGACCGGGTGAAGAGACCCAGTACTTC
TRBD2,TRBJ2-1,TRBV5-4,-,CASSLGLAGGIRNEQFF,TGTGCCAGCAGCTTGGGCCTAGCGGGGGGGATAAGGAATGAGCAGTTCTTC
-,TRBJ1-1,TRBV6-6,-,CASSSPSSTEAFF,TGTGCCAGCAGTTCCCCCAGTAGCACTGAAGCTTTCTTT
-,TRBJ2-5,TRBV12-5,-,CASGFRGTQYF,TGTGCTAGTGGTTTTCGGGGGACCCAGTACTTC
TRBD2,TRBJ2-5,TRBV5-4,-,CASSWGGAVGGETQYF,TGTGCCAGCAGCTGGGGAGGGGCAGTCGGCGGAGAGACCCAGTACTTC
-,TRBJ1-1,TRBV5-1,-,CASIGTSNTEAFF,TGCGCCAGCATTGGGACCTCAAACACTGAAGCTTTCTTT
TRBD1,TRBJ1-4,TRBV28,-,CASLPSGTGYEKLFF,TGTGCCAGCTTACCCTCCGGGACAGGATATGAAAAACTGTTTTTT
TRBD2,TRBJ2-7,TRBV5-6,-,CASSLGGTTYEQYF,TGTGCCAGCAGCTTGGGAGGGACTACCTACGAGCAGTACTTC
TRBD1,TRBJ1-5,TRBV28,-,CASSWTQGQPQHF,TGTGCCAGCAGTTGGACACAGGGGCAGCCCCAGCATTTT
TRBD2,TRBJ2-1,TRBV10-1,-,CASSTSGRDNEQFF,TGCGCCAGCAGCACTAGCGGGAGGGACAATGAGCAGTTCTTC
-,TRBJ1-1,TRBV19,-,CASSIQVATEAFF,TGTGCCAGTAGTATCCAAGTGGCGACTGAAGCTTTCTTT
-,TRBJ2-7,TRBV6-5,-,CASSYGANGLYEQYF,TGTGCCAGCAGTTACGGCGCTAACGGTCTCTACGAGCAGTACTTC
-,TRBJ1-2,TRBV18,-,CASSPAGTYGYTF,TGTGCCAGCTCACCGGCAGGGACCTATGGCTACACCTTC
-,TRBJ2-1,TRBV9,-,CASKAREQFF,TGTGCCAGCAAGGCCCGCGAGCAGTTCTTC